This TCR beta chain was observed in a study of blood T cell repertoires in COVID-19. As for the study in general: Collection of acute and convalescent COVID-19 samples took place in the United States, Italy and Spain. T cells, B-cell-depleted T cells, or PBMCs provided the cDNA or gDNA that served as material.

Patients in Seattle were enrolled during active infection, then followed longitudinally. As handled by the study authors: Amplification of reference gene primers provided the estimated nucleated cell counts. Assay: immunoSEQ multiplex PCR; the TCRdb copy retains only in-frame clones and omits some. The V and J calls and clone size come from that table; D and trimming were worked out from the DNA. The repertoire holds approximately 290,000 clones, with 80% to 85% as singletons. The germline V gene encodes CDR1 SGHTA and CDR2 FQGTGA. This CDR3 has 15 amino acids. Trimming at V came to 5 bases and at J to 5 bases, leaving 7 bases not matched to a gene.

The V call is TRBV7-3, the J call TRBJ2-3; TRBD1 matches 10 bases. The sequenced sample consisted of peripheral blood. This receptor was obtained from a person aged 65 to 79 with COVID-19, enrolled during active disease. CDR3: CASSPGQGEQDTQYF. DNA of the CDR3: TGTGCCAGCAGCCCAGGACAGGGGGAACAAGATACGCAGTATTTT. Looking up the rest from reference TRBV7-3 and TRBJ2-3 gives the full variable domain: GAGVSQTPSNKVTEKGKYVELRCDPISGHTALYWYRQSLGQGPEFLIYFQGTGAADDSGLPNDRFFAVRPEGSVSTLKIQRTERGDSAVYLCASSPGQGEQDTQYFGPGTRLTVL.